The TCR beta chain described here comes from a study of T cell responses to AZD1222 COVID-19 vaccine. Background on the study: Second-dose timings of about 4 or about 12 weeks were pooled.

Study-wide results and limits: The number of AZD1222 recipients seropositive at baseline was only 6 or 7.

V was clipped by 4 bases and J by 7 bases; unmatched bases: 9. The germline V gene has CDR1 SGHRS and CDR2 YFSETQ. There are 15 residues in the CDR3. Of note for this clone: Its matching antigen is unknown.

Sequencing was performed with immunoSEQ multiplex PCR; in TCRdb, only in-frame clones are kept and a portion is missing. The sample has fewer than 200,000 clones, 91% seen once. The sample in question was peripheral blood, obtained on day 0 of AZD1222 vaccination. This chain uses TRBV5-1 with TRBJ1-5; 9 bases match TRBD1. The receptor comes from an adult in good health. The CDR3 DNA is TGCGCCAGCAGCCCAAGGACAGGGGAAGGACAGCCCCAGCATTTT. Translating gives CASSPRTGEGQPQHF. Filled out from reference TRBV5-1 and TRBJ1-5, the complete variable domain reads KAGVTQTPRYLIKTRGQQVTLSCSPISGHRSVSWYQQTPGQGLQFLFEYFSETQRNKGNFPGRFSGRQFSNSRSEMNVSTLELGDSALYLCASSPRTGEGQPQHFGDGTRLSIL.